The T cell receptor (beta chain) described here comes from a study of blood T cell repertoires in COVID-19. This CDR3 has 13 residues. Germline V gene sequence: CDR1 LNHDA, CDR2 SQIVND (reference sequence). Trimming shortened V by 3 bases and J by 5 bases, and 8 bases separated the two germline ends. The protocol was immunoSEQ multiplex PCR, while the TCRdb copy is restricted to in-frame clones and leaves out a portion. Seen here are some 170,000 clones, approximately 83% observed once, and the top ten hold around 6.3%. The specimen sequenced was peripheral blood. The sequence came from a woman aged 40 to 49 with COVID-19, enrolled during active disease. This chain connects TRBV19 to TRBJ2-1; D may be TRBD1 (5 bases). CDR3 protein: CASSMGRDNEQFF. CDR3 in DNA: TGTGCCAGTAGTATGGGCAGGGACAATGAGCAGTTCTTC.